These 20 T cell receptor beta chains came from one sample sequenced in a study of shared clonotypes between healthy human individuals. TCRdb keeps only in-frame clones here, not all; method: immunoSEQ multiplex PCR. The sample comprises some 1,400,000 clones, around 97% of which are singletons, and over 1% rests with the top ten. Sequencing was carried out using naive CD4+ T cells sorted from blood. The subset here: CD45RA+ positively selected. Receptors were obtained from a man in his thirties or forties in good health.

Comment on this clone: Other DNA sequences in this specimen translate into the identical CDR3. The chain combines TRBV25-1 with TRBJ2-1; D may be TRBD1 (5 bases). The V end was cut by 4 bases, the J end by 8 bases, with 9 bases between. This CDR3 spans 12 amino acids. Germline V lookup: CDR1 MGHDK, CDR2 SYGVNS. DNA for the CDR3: TGTGCCAGCAGTGGCAGGGCGCATGAGCAGTTCTTC. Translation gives CASSGRAHEQFF.

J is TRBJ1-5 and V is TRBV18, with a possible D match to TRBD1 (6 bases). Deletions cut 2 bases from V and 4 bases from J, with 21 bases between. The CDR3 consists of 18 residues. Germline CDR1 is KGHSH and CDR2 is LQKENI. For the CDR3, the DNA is TGTGCCAGCTCACCAGGTCCGAGGGGGGCGTTACGGAATCAGCCCCAGCATTTT. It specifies CASSPGPRGALRNQPQHF.

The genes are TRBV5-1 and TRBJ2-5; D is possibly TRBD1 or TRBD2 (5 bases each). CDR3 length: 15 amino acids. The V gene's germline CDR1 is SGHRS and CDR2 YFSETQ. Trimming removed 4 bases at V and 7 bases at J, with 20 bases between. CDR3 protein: CASSARDVIVRTQYF. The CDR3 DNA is TGCGCCAGCAGCGCCAGGGACGTGATTGTGAGGACCCAGTACTTC.

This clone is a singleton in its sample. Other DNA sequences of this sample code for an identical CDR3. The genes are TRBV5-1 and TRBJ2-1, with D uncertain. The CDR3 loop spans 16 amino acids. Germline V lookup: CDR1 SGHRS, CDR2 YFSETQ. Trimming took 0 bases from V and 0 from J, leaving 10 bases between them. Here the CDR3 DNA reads TGCGCCAGCAGCTTGGTGGGCGTCAGCTCCTACAATGAGCAGTTCTTC. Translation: CASSLVGVSSYNEQFF.

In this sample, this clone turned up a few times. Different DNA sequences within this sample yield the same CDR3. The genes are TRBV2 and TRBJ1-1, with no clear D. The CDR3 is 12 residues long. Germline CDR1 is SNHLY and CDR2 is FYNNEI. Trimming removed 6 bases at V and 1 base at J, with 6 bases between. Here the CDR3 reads CASRRGNTEAFF. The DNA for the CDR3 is TGTGCCAGCAGGCGGGGGAACACTGAAGCTTTCTTT.

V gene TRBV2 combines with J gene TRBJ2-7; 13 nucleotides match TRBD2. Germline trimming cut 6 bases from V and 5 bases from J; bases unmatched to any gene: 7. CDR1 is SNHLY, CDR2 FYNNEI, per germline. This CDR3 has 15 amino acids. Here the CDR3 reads CASRPGLAGPHEQYF. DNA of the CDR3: TGTGCCAGCAGACCGGGACTAGCGGGACCCCACGAGCAGTACTTC.

DNA of the CDR3: TGTGCCAGCTCACCTTCGGGAGGTCGTACCGGGGAGCTGTTTTTT. This gives the protein CASSPSGGRTGELFF. This chain joins TRBV18 and TRBJ2-2; 7 bases are a match to TRBD2. The V gene's germline CDR1 is KGHSH and CDR2 LQKENI. Trimming removed 3 bases from V and 5 bases from J; junction bases left unmatched: 6. The CDR3 has 15 residues.

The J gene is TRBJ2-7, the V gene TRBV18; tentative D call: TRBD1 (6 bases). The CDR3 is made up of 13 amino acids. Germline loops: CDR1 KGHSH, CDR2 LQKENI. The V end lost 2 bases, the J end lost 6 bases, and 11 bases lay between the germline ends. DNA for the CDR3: TGTGCCAGCTCACCAGAGGACAGTGGCGAGCAGTACTTC. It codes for CASSPEDSGEQYF. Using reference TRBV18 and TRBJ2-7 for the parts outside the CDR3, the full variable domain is NAGVMQNPRHLVRRRGQEARLRCSPMKGHSHVYWYRQLPEEGLKFMVYLQKENIIDESGMPKERFSAEFPKEGPSILRIQQVVRGDSAAYFCASSPEDSGEQYFGPGTRLTVT.

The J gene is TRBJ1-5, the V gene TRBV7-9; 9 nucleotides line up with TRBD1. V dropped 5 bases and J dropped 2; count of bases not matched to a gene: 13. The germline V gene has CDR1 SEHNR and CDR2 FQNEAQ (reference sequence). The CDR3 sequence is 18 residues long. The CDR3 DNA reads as TGTGCCAGCAGCACCGGGACAGGGTTGGTTTTTGGCAATCAGCCCCAGCATTTT. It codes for CASSTGTGLVFGNQPQHF.

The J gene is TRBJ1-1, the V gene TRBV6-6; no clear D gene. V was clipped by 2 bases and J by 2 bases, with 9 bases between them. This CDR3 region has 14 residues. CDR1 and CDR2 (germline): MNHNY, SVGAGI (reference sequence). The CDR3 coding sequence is TGTGCCAGCAGTTACACTTCAGATAACACTGAAGCTTTCTTT. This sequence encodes CASSYTSDNTEAFF.

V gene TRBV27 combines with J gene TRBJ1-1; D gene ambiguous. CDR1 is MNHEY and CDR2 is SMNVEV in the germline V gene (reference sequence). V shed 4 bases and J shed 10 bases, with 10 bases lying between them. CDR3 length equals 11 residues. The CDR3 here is CASSSNTRAFF. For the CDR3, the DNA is TGTGCCAGCAGTTCAAATACTCGAGCTTTCTTT.

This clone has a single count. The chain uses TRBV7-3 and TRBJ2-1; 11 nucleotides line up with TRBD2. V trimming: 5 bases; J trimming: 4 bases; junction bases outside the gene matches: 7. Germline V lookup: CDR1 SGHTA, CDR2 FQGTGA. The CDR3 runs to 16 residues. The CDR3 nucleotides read TGTGCCAGCAGCCCTATAGCGGGAGGGCTTTACAATGAGCAGTTCTTC. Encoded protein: CASSPIAGGLYNEQFF. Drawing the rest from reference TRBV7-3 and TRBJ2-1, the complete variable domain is GAGVSQTPSNKVTEKGKYVELRCDPISGHTALYWYRQSLGQGPEFLIYFQGTGAADDSGLPNDRFFAVRPEGSVSTLKIQRTERGDSAVYLCASSPIAGGLYNEQFFGPGTRLTVL.

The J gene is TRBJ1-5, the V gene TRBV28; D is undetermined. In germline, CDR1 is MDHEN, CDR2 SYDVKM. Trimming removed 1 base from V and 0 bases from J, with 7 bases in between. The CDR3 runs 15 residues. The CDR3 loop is CASSLLRFSNQPQHF. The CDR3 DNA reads TGTGCCAGCAGTTTATTACGATTTAGCAATCAGCCCCAGCATTTT.

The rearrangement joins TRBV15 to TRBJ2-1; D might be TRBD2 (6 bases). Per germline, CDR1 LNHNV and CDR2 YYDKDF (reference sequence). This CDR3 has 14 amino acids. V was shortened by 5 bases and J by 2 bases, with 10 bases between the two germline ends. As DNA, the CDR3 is TGTGCCACCAGCGAACGGGAGCCCTACAATGAGCAGTTCTTC. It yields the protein CATSEREPYNEQFF.

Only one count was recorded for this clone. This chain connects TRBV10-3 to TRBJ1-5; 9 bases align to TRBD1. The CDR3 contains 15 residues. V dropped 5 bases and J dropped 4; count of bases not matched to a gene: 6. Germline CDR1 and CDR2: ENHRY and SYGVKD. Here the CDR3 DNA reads TGTGCCATCAGTCGGGACAGGGTGTTAAATCAGCCCCAGCATTTT. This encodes CAISRDRVLNQPQHF.

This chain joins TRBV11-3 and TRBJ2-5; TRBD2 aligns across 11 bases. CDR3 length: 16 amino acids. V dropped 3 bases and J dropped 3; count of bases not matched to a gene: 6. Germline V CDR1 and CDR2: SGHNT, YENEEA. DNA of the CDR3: TGTGCCAGCAGCTTGGGGGGACTAGCGGCGAAAGAGACCCAGTACTTC. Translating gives CASSLGGLAAKETQYF. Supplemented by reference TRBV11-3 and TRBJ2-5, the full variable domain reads EAGVVQSPRYKIIEKKQPVAFWCNPISGHNTLYWYLQNLGQGPELLIRYENEEAVDDSQLPKDRFSAERLKGVDSTLKIQPAELGDSAVYLCASSLGGLAAKETQYFGPGTRLLVL.

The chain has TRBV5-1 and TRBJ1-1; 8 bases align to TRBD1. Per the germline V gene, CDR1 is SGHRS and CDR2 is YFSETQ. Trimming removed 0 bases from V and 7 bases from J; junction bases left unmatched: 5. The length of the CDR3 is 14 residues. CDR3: CASSLGDRSDEAFF. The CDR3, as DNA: TGCGCCAGCAGCTTGGGGGACAGGTCCGATGAAGCTTTCTTT.

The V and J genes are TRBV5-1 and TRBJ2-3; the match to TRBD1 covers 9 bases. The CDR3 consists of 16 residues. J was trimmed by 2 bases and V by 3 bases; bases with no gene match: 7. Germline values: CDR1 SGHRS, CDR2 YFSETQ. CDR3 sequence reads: CASSSRQGGFTDTQYF. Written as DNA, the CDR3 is TGCGCCAGCAGCTCAAGACAGGGGGGCTTCACAGATACGCAGTATTTT.

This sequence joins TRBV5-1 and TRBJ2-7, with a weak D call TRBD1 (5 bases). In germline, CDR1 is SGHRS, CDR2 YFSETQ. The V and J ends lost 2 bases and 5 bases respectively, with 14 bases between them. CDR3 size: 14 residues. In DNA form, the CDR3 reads TGCGCCAGCAGCTTTCCTCGGACGGACAACGAGCAGTACTTC. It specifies CASSFPRTDNEQYF.

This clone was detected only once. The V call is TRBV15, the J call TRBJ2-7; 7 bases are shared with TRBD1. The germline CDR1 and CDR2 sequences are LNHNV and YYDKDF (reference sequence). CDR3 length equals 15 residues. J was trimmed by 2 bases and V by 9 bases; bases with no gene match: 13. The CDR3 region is CATADDRAQTYEQYF. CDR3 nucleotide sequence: TGTGCCACGGCCGACGACAGGGCCCAGACCTACGAGCAGTACTTC.